These T cell receptor beta chains were read from a single sample in a study of T cell clones after liver transplantation. Produced via immunoSEQ multiplex PCR; TCRdb's table is partial and in-frame only. The data hold 77,000 or so clones, with roughly 80% observed a single time. The input for sequencing was CD4+ T cells from blood, taken 12 months after liver transplant. These receptors were taken from a human patient who received a liver transplant. Certain T cells may be donor cells from the graft. Each CDR3 is given with its conserved first and last residue. A D gene is named only where the DNA matches it firmly. For some rows the clone size is stated as once, few or many, or as a class when expanded; others skip it.

V: TRBV6-1; J: TRBJ1-2; D: .; size: once; CDR3: CASEDGSALYGYTF; DNA: TGTGCCAGCGAAGACGGTTCCGCCCTCTATGGCTACACCTTC
V: TRBV11-2; J: TRBJ2-7; D: .; size: .; CDR3: CASSEQNYEQYF; DNA: TGTGCCAGCAGTGAGCAGAATTACGAGCAGTACTTC
V: TRBV9; J: TRBJ1-1; D: .; size: once; CDR3: CASSVDLNGGVTEAFF; DNA: TGTGCCAGCAGCGTAGATCTTAATGGGGGCGTCACTGAAGCTTTCTTT
V: TRBV19; J: TRBJ2-1; D: TRBD2; size: .; CDR3: CAIPGVTSGTYNEQFF; DNA: TGTGCCATTCCTGGGGTGACTAGCGGGACCTACAATGAGCAGTTCTTC
V: TRBV23-1; J: TRBJ1-5; D: .; size: .; CDR3: CASRPPPARGQPQHF; DNA: TGCGCCAGCAGACCACCCCCGGCCCGGGGCCAGCCCCAGCATTTT
V: TRBV25-1; J: TRBJ1-1; D: .; size: .; CDR3: CASTHGWEREAFF; DNA: TGTGCCAGCACCCACGGTTGGGAGCGTGAAGCTTTCTTT
V: TRBV14; J: TRBJ2-1; D: TRBD2; size: once; CDR3: CASSLGLAGYNEQFF; DNA: TGTGCCAGCAGCCTGGGACTAGCGGGCTACAATGAGCAGTTCTTC
V: TRBV29-1; J: TRBJ1-2; D: TRBD1; size: .; CDR3: CSVVVRGLTGYTF; DNA: TGCAGCGTTGTGGTCAGGGGGCTTACTGGCTACACCTTC
V: TRBV5-1; J: TRBJ2-3; D: .; size: .; CDR3: CASSLVVDTQYF; DNA: TGCGCCAGCAGCTTGGTGGTAGATACGCAGTATTTT
V: TRBV5-1; J: TRBJ1-2; D: .; size: .; CDR3: CASSLLAGDGYTF; DNA: TGCGCCAGCAGCTTGCTTGCAGGCGATGGCTACACCTTC
V: TRBV5-1; J: TRBJ2-1; D: TRBD1; size: .; CDR3: CASMPGQSYNEQFF; DNA: TGCGCCAGCATGCCGGGACAGTCATACAATGAGCAGTTCTTC
V: TRBV6-5; J: TRBJ2-3; D: .; size: .; CDR3: CASKMTADTDTQYF; DNA: TGTGCCAGCAAGATGACCGCTGACACAGATACGCAGTATTTT
V: TRBV6-1; J: TRBJ2-7; D: .; size: .; CDR3: CASSGLTGASYEQYF; DNA: TGTGCCAGCAGTGGCCTTACAGGTGCCTCCTACGAGCAGTACTTC
V: TRBV19; J: TRBJ1-1; D: .; size: .; CDR3: CASTSGTYTEAFF; DNA: TGTGCCAGTACCTCTGGGACCTACACTGAAGCTTTCTTT
V: TRBV6-6; J: TRBJ2-7; D: TRBD2; size: .; CDR3: CASSYSRAGGYEQYF; DNA: TGTGCCAGCAGTTACTCGAGGGCGGGAGGGTACGAGCAGTACTTC
V: TRBV27; J: TRBJ2-5; D: .; size: .; CDR3: CASRSSSAQETQYF; DNA: TGTGCCAGCAGGTCCTCTAGCGCTCAAGAGACCCAGTACTTC
V: TRBV18; J: TRBJ1-3; D: .; size: .; CDR3: CASSPRLSESGNTIYF; DNA: TGTGCCAGCTCACCGAGGCTCAGCGAATCTGGAAACACCATATATTTT
V: TRBV15; J: TRBJ1-4; D: .; size: .; CDR3: CATSRSGGPGQNEKLFF; DNA: TGTGCCACCAGCAGATCAGGCGGTCCGGGTCAAAATGAAAAACTGTTTTTT
V: TRBV28; J: TRBJ1-1; D: .; size: .; CDR3: CASWMNTEAFF; DNA: TGTGCCAGCTGGATGAACACTGAAGCTTTCTTT
V: TRBV23-1; J: TRBJ1-1; D: TRBD1; size: many; CDR3: CASSQLPGQDPLNTEAFF; DNA: TGCGCCAGCAGTCAGCTCCCAGGACAGGACCCACTGAACACTGAAGCTTTCTTT
V: TRBV11-1; J: TRBJ1-5; D: TRBD1; size: .; CDR3: CASSRTGGAGQPQHF; DNA: TGTGCCAGCAGCCGGACAGGGGGCGCGGGTCAGCCCCAGCATTTT
V: TRBV28; J: TRBJ2-2; D: TRBD2; size: .; CDR3: CASSSGTRSTGELFF; DNA: TGTGCCAGCAGTTCCGGGACTAGAAGCACCGGGGAGCTGTTTTTT
V: TRBV5-1; J: TRBJ1-1; D: TRBD1; size: .; CDR3: CASNRDRALRNTEAFF; DNA: TGCGCCAGCAACCGGGACAGGGCCCTGAGGAACACTGAAGCTTTCTTT
V: TRBV19; J: TRBJ2-7; D: .; size: .; CDR3: CASSIRQADYEQYF; DNA: TGTGCCAGTAGTATTCGGCAGGCCGACTACGAGCAGTACTTC
V: TRBV11-2; J: TRBJ2-1; D: TRBD1; size: .; CDR3: CASSTTGVFRTASYNEQFF; DNA: TGTGCCAGCAGCACGACAGGGGTTTTCAGAACTGCCTCTTACAATGAGCAGTTCTTC
V: TRBV27; J: TRBJ1-1; D: .; size: once; CDR3: CASRPDTGANTEAFF; DNA: TGTGCCAGCAGACCCGACACAGGCGCAAACACTGAAGCTTTCTTT
V: TRBV6-1; J: TRBJ1-3; D: .; size: .; CDR3: CASSEQNSGNTIYF; DNA: TGTGCCAGCAGTGAACAGAACTCTGGAAACACCATATATTTT
V: TRBV7-2; J: TRBJ1-2; D: TRBD1; size: .; CDR3: CASSLATGTGDSYGYTF; DNA: TGTGCCAGCAGCTTAGCGACCGGGACAGGGGATAGCTATGGCTACACCTTC
V: TRBV10-2; J: TRBJ2-7; D: .; size: medium-sized; CDR3: CASRRGQTTTSGEQYF; DNA: TGCGCCAGCAGGCGTGGCCAAACGACTACCTCGGGGGAGCAGTACTTC
V: TRBV14; J: TRBJ2-2; D: .; size: .; CDR3: CASSQGTGWAMDTGELFF; DNA: TGTGCCAGCAGCCAGGGGACGGGGTGGGCGATGGACACCGGGGAGCTGTTTTTT
V: TRBV14; J: TRBJ2-5; D: TRBD2; size: .; CDR3: CASSQEPAGVGRETQYF; DNA: TGTGCCAGCAGCCAAGAGCCAGCGGGAGTAGGGCGGGAGACCCAGTACTTC
V: TRBV27; J: TRBJ2-7; D: .; size: .; CDR3: CASAPLGRYEQYF; DNA: TGTGCCAGCGCGCCCCTTGGCCGCTACGAGCAGTACTTC
V: TRBV27; J: TRBJ2-7; D: TRBD1; size: few; CDR3: CASSRGQGSYEQYF; DNA: TGTGCCAGCAGCCGCGGACAGGGGTCCTACGAGCAGTACTTC
V: TRBV5-1; J: TRBJ1-2; D: .; size: few; CDR3: CASSTYRTEYGYTF; DNA: TGCGCCAGCAGCACCTACCGGACGGAGTATGGCTACACCTTC
V: TRBV10-1; J: TRBJ1-2; D: .; size: .; CDR3: CASSKGPNYGYTF; DNA: TGCGCCAGCAGTAAGGGCCCAAACTATGGCTACACCTTC
V: TRBV5-8; J: TRBJ1-5; D: TRBD1; size: .; CDR3: CASSFGQEQGQPQHF; DNA: TGTGCCAGCAGCTTTGGACAGGAACAGGGTCAGCCCCAGCATTTT
V: TRBV2; J: TRBJ2-2; D: .; size: few; CDR3: CASSGGNTGELFF; DNA: TGTGCCAGCAGTGGGGGGAACACCGGGGAGCTGTTTTTT
V: TRBV5-1; J: TRBJ2-3; D: .; size: .; CDR3: CASSREQSTDTQYF; DNA: TGCGCCAGCAGCCGGGAACAGAGCACAGATACGCAGTATTTT
V: TRBV29-1; J: TRBJ2-7; D: .; size: .; CDR3: CSVSQNYYEQYF; DNA: TGCAGCGTCTCCCAAAACTACTACGAGCAGTACTTC
V: TRBV5-1; J: TRBJ2-5; D: .; size: .; CDR3: CASSGGGNVETQYF; DNA: TGCGCCAGCAGCGGTGGGGGGAATGTTGAGACCCAGTACTTC
V: TRBV28; J: TRBJ2-6; D: .; size: .; CDR3: CASSLSGANVLTF; DNA: TGTGCCAGCAGCCTCTCCGGGGCCAACGTCCTGACTTTC
V: TRBV11-3; J: TRBJ2-1; D: .; size: .; CDR3: CASSLGTFNEQFF; DNA: TGTGCCAGCAGCTTAGGGACTTTTAATGAGCAGTTCTTC
V: TRBV2; J: TRBJ1-2; D: .; size: few; CDR3: CARDDSQESNYGYTF; DNA: TGTGCCCGCGACGATTCACAGGAGTCTAACTATGGCTACACCTTC
V: TRBV29-1; J: TRBJ1-2; D: TRBD1; size: .; CDR3: CSVASGGLAYGYTF; DNA: TGCAGCGTTGCCTCAGGGGGACTGGCCTATGGCTACACCTTC
V: TRBV4-3; J: TRBJ2-3; D: .; size: .; CDR3: CASSRETSTDTQYF; DNA: TGCGCCAGCAGCCGTGAAACTAGCACAGATACGCAGTATTTT
V: TRBV25-1; J: TRBJ2-1; D: .; size: .; CDR3: CASSESGGDEQFF; DNA: TGTGCCAGCAGTGAGTCCGGTGGCGATGAGCAGTTCTTC
V: TRBV15; J: TRBJ1-1; D: .; size: .; CDR3: CATTQGRGYNMNTEAFF; DNA: TGTGCCACCACCCAAGGTAGGGGGTATAATATGAACACTGAAGCTTTCTTT
V: TRBV18; J: TRBJ2-7; D: .; size: .; CDR3: CASSTATHTYEQYF; DNA: TGTGCCAGCTCTACGGCAACGCACACCTACGAGCAGTACTTC
V: TRBV7-9; J: TRBJ2-4; D: .; size: .; CDR3: CASSLRGGAKNIQYF; DNA: TGTGCCAGCAGCTTAAGAGGCGGGGCCAAAAACATTCAGTACTTC
V: TRBV28; J: TRBJ2-7; D: .; size: .; CDR3: CASSFAEMSSYEQYF; DNA: TGTGCCAGCAGTTTCGCGGAAATGAGCTCCTACGAGCAGTACTTC
V: TRBV19; J: TRBJ1-5; D: TRBD1; size: .; CDR3: CASSVRQGVSNQPQHF; DNA: TGTGCCAGTAGTGTACGACAGGGGGTTTCAAATCAGCCCCAGCATTTT
V: TRBV29-1; J: TRBJ1-3; D: .; size: .; CDR3: CGITYMDSSGNTIYF; DNA: TGCGGGATTACCTATATGGACAGCTCTGGAAACACCATATATTTT
V: TRBV28; J: TRBJ1-3; D: .; size: once; CDR3: CASRDNGKTGNTIYF; DNA: TGTGCCAGCAGGGACAACGGGAAAACTGGAAACACCATATATTTT